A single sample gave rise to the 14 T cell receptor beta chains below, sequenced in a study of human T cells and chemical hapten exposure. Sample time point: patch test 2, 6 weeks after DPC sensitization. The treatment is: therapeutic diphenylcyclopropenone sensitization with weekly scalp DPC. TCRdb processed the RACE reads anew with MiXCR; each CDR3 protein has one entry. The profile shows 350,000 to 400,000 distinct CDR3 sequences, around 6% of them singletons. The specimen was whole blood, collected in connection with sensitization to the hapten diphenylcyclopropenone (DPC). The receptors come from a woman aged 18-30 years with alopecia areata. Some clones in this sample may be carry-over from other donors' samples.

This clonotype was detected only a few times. CDR3 amino acids: CASSVASTDTQYF. DNA for the CDR3: TGTGCCAGCAGCGTAGCAAGCACAGATACGCAGTATTTT. The chain combines TRBV9 with TRBJ2-3; D ambiguous. Germline V lookup: CDR1 SGDLS, CDR2 YYNGEE. V shed 0 bases and J shed 0 bases, with 2 bases lying between them. This CDR3 has 13 amino acids.

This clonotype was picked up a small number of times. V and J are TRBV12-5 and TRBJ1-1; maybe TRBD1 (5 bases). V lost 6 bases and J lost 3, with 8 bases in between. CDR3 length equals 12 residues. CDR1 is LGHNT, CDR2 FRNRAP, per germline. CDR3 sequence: CASGWDHTEAFF. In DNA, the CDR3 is TGTGCTAGTGGCTGGGACCACACTGAAGCTTTCTTT. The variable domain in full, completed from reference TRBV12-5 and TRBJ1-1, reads DARVTQTPRHKVTEMGQEVTMRCQPILGHNTVFWYRQTMMQGLELLAYFRNRAPLDDSGMPKDRFSAEMPDATLATLKIQPSEPRDSAVYFCASGWDHTEAFFGQGTRLTVV.

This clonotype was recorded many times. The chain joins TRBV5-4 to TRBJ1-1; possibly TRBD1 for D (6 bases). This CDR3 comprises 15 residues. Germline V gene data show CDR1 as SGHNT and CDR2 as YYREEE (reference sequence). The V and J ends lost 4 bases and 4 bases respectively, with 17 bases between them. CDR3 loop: CASSTAAGDGTEAFF. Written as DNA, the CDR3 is TGTGCCAGCAGCACTGCCGCAGGGGATGGCACTGAAGCTTTCTTT. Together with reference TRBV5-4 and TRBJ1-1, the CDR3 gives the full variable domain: ETGVTQSPTHLIKTRGQQVTLRCSSQSGHNTVSWYQQALGQGPQFIFQYYREEENGRGNFPPRFSGLQFPNYSSELNVNALELDDSALYLCASSTAAGDGTEAFFGQGTRLTVV.

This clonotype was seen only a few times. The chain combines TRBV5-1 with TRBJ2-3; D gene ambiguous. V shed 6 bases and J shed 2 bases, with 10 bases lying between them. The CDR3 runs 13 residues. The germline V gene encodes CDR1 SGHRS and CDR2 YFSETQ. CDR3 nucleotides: TGCGCCAGCAACTTCTACCTCACAGATACGCAGTATTTT. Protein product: CASNFYLTDTQYF.

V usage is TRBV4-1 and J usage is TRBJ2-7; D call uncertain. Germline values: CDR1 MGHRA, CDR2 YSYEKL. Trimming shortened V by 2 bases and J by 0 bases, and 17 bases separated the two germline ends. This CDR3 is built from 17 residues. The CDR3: CASSQFQGIISSYEQYF. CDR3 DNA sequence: TGCGCCAGCAGCCAATTCCAAGGGATAATCTCCTCCTACGAGCAGTACTTC.

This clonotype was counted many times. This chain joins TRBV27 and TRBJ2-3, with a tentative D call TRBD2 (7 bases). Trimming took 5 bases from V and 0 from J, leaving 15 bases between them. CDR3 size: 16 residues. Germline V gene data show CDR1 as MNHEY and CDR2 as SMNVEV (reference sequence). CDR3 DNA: TGTGCCAGCAGTGGGGGGGCGGGGAGTAGCACAGATACGCAGTATTTT. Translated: CASSGGAGSSTDTQYF.

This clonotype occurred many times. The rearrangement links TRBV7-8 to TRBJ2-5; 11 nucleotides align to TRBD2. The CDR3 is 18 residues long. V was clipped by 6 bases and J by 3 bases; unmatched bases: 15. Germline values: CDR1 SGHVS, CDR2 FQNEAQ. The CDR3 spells CASSRRLAGGRGKETQYF. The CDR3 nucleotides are TGTGCCAGCAGTCGACGGCTAGCGGGGGGCCGAGGAAAAGAGACCCAGTACTTC.

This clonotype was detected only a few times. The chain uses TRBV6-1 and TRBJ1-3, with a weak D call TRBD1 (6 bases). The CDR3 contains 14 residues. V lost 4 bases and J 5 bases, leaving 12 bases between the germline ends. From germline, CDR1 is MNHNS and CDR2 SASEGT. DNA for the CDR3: TGTGCCAGCAGTGCGACGGGGGGGCGAAACACCATATATTTT. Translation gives CASSATGGRNTIYF.

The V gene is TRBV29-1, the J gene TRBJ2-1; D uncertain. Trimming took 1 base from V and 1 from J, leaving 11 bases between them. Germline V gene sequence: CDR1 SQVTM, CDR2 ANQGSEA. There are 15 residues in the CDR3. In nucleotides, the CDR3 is TGCAGCGTTGAAGCCGGCAGTCGATCCTACAATGAGCAGTTCTTC. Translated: CSVEAGSRSYNEQFF.

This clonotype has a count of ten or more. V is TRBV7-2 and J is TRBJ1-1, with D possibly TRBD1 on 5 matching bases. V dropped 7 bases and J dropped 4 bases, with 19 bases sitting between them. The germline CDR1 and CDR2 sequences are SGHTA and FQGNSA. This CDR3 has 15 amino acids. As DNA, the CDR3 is TGTGCCAGCACTTGGGATATTGGGGGGACCACTGAAGCTTTCTTT. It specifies CASTWDIGGTTEAFF.

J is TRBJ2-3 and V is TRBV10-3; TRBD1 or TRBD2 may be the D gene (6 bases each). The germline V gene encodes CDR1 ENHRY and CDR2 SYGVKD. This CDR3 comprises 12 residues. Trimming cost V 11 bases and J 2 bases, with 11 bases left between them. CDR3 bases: TGTGCCGTGGGGGGCGCCACAGATACGCAGTATTTT. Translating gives CAVGGATDTQYF.

The CDR3 region has the DNA TGCAGCGTTGGGCGGGGCAGTACCGGGGAGCTGTTTTTT. It translates to CSVGRGSTGELFF. The V gene is TRBV29-1, the J gene TRBJ2-2, with a tentative D call TRBD2 (6 bases). V was cut by 4 bases and J by 5 bases, with 11 bases left in between. The CDR3 runs 13 residues. Germline V lookup: CDR1 SQVTM, CDR2 ANQGSEA.

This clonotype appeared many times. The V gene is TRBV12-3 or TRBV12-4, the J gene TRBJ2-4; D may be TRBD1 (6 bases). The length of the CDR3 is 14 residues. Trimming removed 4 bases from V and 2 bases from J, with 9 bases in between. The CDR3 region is CASSSTGPKNIQYF. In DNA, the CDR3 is TGTGCCAGCAGTTCTACAGGGCCCAAAAACATTCAGTACTTC.

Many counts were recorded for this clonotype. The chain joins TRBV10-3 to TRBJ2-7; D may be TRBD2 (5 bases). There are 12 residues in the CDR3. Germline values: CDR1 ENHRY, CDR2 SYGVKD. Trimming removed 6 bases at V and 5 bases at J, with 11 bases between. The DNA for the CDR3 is TGTGCCATCAGGAACGAGGGTGACGAGCAGTACTTC. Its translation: CAIRNEGDEQYF.